This T cell receptor beta chain was profiled in a study of human T cells and chemical hapten exposure. Turning to the study itself: Diphenylcyclopropenone was applied weekly to patients' scalps across the approximately 25-week study. Upper-back patch tests with 0.01% DPC were read at 6 days.

TCRdb fed the RACE reads into MiXCR, producing one record per CDR3 protein. The table lists a few hundred thousand distinct CDR3 sequences, about 5% of them singletons, with approximately 8.2% in the top ten. Germline V lookup: CDR1 SNHLY, CDR2 FYNNEI. V was clipped by 5 bases and J by 0 bases, with 11 bases between them. CDR3 length equals 16 residues. Time point indicated: pre-sensitization, week 0. Treatment: therapeutic diphenylcyclopropenone sensitization with weekly scalp DPC. The TCR originated in a woman between 18 and 29 years old with alopecia areata. Some clones in this sample may be carry-over from other donors' samples. The J gene is TRBJ2-6, the V gene TRBV2; weak D call: TRBD1 (6 bases). This specimen consisted of whole blood, obtained in connection with sensitization to the hapten diphenylcyclopropenone (DPC). The chain's CDR3 is CASSITGNSGANVLTF. The CDR3 region has the DNA TGTGCCAGCAGTATTACAGGGAACTCTGGGGCCAACGTCCTGACTTTC. The entire variable domain, with the rest obtained from reference TRBV2 and TRBJ2-6, is as follows: EPEVTQTPSHQVTQMGQEVILRCVPISNHLYFYWYRQILGQKVEFLVSFYNNEISEKSEIFDDQFSVERPDGSNFTLKIRSTKLEDSAMYFCASSITGNSGANVLTFGAGSRLTVL.